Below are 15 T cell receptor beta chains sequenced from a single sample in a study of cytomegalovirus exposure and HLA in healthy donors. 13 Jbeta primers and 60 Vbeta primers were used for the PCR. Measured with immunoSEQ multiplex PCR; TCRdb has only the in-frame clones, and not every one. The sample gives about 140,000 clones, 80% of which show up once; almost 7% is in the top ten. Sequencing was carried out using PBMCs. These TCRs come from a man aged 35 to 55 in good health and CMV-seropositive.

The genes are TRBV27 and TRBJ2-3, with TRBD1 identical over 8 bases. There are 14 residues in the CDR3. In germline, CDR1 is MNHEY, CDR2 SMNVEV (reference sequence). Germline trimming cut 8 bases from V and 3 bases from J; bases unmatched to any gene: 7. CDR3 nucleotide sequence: TGTGCCAGCCACGGACAGGGTAGGACAGATACGCAGTATTTT. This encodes CASHGQGRTDTQYF.

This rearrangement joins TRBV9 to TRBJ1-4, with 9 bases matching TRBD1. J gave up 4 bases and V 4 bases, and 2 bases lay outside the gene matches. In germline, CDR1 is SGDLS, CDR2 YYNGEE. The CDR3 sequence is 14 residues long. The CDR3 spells CASSRTGVNEKLFF. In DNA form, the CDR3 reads TGTGCCAGCAGCCGGACAGGGGTTAATGAAAAACTGTTTTTT.

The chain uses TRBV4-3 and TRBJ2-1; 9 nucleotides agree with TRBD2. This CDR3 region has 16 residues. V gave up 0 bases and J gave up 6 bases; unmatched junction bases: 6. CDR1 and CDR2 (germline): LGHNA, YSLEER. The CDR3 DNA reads TGCGCCAGCAGCCAAGATAGTAGCGGGAGTGTCAATGAGCAGTTCTTC. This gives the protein CASSQDSSGSVNEQFF.

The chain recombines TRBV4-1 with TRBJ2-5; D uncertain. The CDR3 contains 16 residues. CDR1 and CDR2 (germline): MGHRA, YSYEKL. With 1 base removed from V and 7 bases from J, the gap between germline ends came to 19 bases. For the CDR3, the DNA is TGCGCCAGCAGCCAAGTAGATATACTAAGCTATGGGACCCAGTACTTC. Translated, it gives CASSQVDILSYGTQYF.

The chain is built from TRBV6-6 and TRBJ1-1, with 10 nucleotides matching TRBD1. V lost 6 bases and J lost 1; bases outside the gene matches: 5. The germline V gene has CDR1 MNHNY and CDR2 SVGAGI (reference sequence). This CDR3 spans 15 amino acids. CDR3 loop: CASRRDRGTNTEAFF. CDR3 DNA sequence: TGTGCCAGCAGGAGGGACAGGGGCACGAACACTGAAGCTTTCTTT.

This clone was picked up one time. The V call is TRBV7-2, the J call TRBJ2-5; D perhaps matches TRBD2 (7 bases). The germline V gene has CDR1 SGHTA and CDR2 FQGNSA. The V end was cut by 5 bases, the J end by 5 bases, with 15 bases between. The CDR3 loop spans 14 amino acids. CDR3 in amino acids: CASSARGGRETQYF. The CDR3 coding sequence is TGTGCCAGCAGCGCGAGGGGGGGCCGGGAGACCCAGTACTTC.

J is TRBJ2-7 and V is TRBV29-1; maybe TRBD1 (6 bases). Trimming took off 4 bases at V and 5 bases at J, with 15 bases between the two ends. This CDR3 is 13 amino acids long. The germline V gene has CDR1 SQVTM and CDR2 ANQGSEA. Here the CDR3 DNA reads TGCAGCGTTGCTATCCAGGGGTGGCACGAGCAGTACTTC. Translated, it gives CSVAIQGWHEQYF.

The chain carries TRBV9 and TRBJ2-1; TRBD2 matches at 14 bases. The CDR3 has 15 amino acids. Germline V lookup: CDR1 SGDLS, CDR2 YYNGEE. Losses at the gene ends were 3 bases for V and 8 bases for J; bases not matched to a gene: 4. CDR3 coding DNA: TGTGCCAGCAGCGCGGGGACTAGCGGGAGCCATGAGCAGTTCTTC. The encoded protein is CASSAGTSGSHEQFF.

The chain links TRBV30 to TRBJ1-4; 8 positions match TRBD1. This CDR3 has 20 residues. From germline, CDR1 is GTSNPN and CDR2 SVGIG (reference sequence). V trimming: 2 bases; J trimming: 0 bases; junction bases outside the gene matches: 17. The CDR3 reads CAWSKLGWTGRKTTNEKLFF. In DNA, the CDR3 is TGTGCCTGGAGTAAACTGGGCTGGACAGGGAGAAAAACAACTAATGAAAAACTGTTTTTT.

The DNA for the CDR3 is TGTGCCTGGAGTGTGTCCGGGAAAAGGCAGCCCCAGCATTTT. Protein: CAWSVSGKRQPQHF. The chain employs TRBV30 and TRBJ1-5; D is uncertain. The V gene's germline CDR1 is GTSNPN and CDR2 SVGIG (reference sequence). Trimming took off 0 bases at V and 7 bases at J, with 13 bases between the two ends. The CDR3 is made up of 14 amino acids.

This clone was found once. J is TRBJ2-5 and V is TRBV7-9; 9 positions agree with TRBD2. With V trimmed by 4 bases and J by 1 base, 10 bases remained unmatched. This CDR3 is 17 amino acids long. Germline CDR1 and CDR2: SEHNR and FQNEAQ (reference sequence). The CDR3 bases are TGTGCCAGCAGCTCGGGGGCACTAGCGGGCCTCCAAGAGACCCAGTACTTC. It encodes CASSSGALAGLQETQYF. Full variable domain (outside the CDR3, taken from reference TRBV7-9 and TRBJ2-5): DTGVSQNPRHKITKRGQNVTFRCDPISEHNRLYWYRQTLGQGPEFLTYFQNEAQLEKSRLLSDRFSAERPKGSFSTLEIQRTEQGDSAMYLCASSSGALAGLQETQYFGPGTRLLVL.

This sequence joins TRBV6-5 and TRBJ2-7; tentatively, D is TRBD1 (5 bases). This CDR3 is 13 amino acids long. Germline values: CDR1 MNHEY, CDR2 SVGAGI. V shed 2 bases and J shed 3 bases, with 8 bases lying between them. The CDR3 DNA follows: TGTGCCAGCAGTTACCAAACAGGCTACGAGCAGTACTTC. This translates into CASSYQTGYEQYF.

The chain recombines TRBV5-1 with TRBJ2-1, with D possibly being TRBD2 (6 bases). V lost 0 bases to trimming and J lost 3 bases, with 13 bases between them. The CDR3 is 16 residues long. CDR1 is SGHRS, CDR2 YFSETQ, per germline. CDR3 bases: TGCGCCAGCAGCTTGGCCTTAAGCGGGCTCTACAATGAGCAGTTCTTC. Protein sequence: CASSLALSGLYNEQFF. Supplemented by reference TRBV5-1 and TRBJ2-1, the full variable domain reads KAGVTQTPRYLIKTRGQQVTLSCSPISGHRSVSWYQQTPGQGLQFLFEYFSETQRNKGNFPGRFSGRQFSNSRSEMNVSTLELGDSALYLCASSLALSGLYNEQFFGPGTRLTVL.

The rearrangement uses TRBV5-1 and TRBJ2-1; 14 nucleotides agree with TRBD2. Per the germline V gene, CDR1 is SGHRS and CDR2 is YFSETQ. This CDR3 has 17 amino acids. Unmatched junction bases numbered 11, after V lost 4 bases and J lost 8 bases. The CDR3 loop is CASSPRTSGGPGDEQFF. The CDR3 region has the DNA TGCGCCAGCAGCCCGCGGACTAGCGGGGGGCCAGGCGATGAGCAGTTCTTC.

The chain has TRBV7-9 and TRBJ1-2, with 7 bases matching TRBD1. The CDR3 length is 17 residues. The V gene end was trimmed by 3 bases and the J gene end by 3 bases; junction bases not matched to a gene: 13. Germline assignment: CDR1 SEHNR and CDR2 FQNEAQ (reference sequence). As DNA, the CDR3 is TGTGCCAGCAGCTTGTCGAGGGGGCTGGGGCAGCACTATGGCTACACCTTC. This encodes CASSLSRGLGQHYGYTF.